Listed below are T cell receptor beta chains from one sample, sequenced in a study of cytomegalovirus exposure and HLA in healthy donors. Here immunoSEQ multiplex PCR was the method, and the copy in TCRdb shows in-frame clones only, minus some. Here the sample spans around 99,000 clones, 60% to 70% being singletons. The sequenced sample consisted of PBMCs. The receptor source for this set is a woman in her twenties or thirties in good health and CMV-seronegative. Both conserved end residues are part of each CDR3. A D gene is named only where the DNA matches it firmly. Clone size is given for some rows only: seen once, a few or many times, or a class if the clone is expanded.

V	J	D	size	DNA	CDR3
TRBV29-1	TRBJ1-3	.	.	TGCAGCGTTGTTCTCCCCAGGCTCCCACCCTCTGGAAACACCATATATTTT	CSVVLPRLPPSGNTIYF
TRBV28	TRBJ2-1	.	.	TGTGCCAGCAGTTTAGGGCACAACAGGCTCTTC	CASSLGHNRLF
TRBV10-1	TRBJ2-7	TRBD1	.	TGCGCCAGCAGTGATGTCAAATTAGACAGGGCCCCCTACGAGCAGTACTTC	CASSDVKLDRAPYEQYF
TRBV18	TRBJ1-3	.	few	TGTGCCAGCTCACCCCGGGAGGGCTCTGGAAACACCATATATTTT	CASSPREGSGNTIYF
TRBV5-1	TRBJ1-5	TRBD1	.	TGCGCCAGCAGCTTACAGGGGGGCAATCAGCCCCAGCATTTT	CASSLQGGNQPQHF
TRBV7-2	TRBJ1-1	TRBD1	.	TGTGCCAGCAGCGATACAGGGGTACGGACTGAAGCTTTCTTT	CASSDTGVRTEAFF
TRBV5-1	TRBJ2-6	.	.	TGCGCCAGCAGCTTCGCTCAGGGCTTCTCTGGGGCCAACGTCCTGACTTTC	CASSFAQGFSGANVLTF
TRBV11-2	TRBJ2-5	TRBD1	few	TGTGCCAGCAGCCCAGATTTTACAGGGGCTCGGGAGACCCAGTACTTC	CASSPDFTGARETQYF
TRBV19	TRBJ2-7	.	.	TGTGCCAGTAGTCAGGCAGGCGCCGTCGAGCAGTACTTC	CASSQAGAVEQYF
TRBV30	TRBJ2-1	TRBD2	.	TGTGCCTGGAGTGGGCTAGCGGGAGAATCCTACAATGAGCAGTTCTTC	CAWSGLAGESYNEQFF
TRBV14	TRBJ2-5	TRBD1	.	TGTGCCAGCAGCCTAAAACAGGGGTACCAAGAGACCCAGTACTTC	CASSLKQGYQETQYF